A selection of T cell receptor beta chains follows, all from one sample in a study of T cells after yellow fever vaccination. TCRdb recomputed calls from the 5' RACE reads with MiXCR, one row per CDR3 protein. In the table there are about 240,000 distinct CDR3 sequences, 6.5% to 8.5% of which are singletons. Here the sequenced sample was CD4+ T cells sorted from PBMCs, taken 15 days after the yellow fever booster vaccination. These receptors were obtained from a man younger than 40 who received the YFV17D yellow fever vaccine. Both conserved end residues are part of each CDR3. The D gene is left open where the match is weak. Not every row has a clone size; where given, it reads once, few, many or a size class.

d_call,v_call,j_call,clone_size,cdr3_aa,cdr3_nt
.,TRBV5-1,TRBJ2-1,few,CASRDPPYNEQFF,TGCGCCAGCAGGGATCCCCCCTACAATGAGCAGTTCTTC
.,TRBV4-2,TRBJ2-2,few,CASSQDRAGTRTGELFF,TGTGCCAGCAGCCAAGATAGGGCGGGCACGCGGACCGGGGAGCTGTTTTTT
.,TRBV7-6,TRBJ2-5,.,CASGRKVQETQYF,TGTGCCAGCGGGCGGAAGGTCCAAGAGACCCAGTACTTC
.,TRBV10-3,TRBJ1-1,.,CAIMEVSRVEGTEAFF,TGTGCCATCATGGAAGTATCTCGAGTAGAGGGGACTGAAGCTTTCTTT
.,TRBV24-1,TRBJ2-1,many,CATSPGSSYNEQFF,TGTGCCACCAGTCCGGGGAGCTCCTACAATGAGCAGTTCTTC
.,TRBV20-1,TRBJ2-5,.,CSARDRRGGETQYF,TGCAGTGCTAGAGATCGACGTGGCGGGGAGACCCAGTACTTC
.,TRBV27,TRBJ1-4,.,CASSFGPRGNEKLFF,TGTGCCAGCAGTTTTGGGCCTCGGGGGAATGAAAAACTGTTTTTT
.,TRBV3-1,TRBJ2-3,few,CASTRNPTSTDTQYF,TGTGCCAGCACAAGGAACCCTACTAGCACAGATACGCAGTATTTT
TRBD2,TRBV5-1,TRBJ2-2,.,CASSLVSGSINTGELFF,TGCGCCAGCAGCTTGGTTAGCGGGAGTATTAACACCGGGGAGCTGTTTTTT
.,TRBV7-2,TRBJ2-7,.,CASSSRRLGETEQYF,TGTGCCAGCAGCTCTCGACGTCTGGGGGAGACCGAGCAGTACTTC
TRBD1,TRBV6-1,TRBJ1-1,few,CASSESQGDTEAFF,TGTGCCAGCAGCGAATCTCAGGGGGACACTGAAGCTTTCTTT
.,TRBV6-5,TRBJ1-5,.,CASSYRATSQPQHF,TGTGCCAGCAGTTACAGGGCAACGAGCCAGCCCCAGCATTTT
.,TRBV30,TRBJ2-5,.,CAWTPAGTETQYF,TGTGCCTGGACCCCGGCAGGGACAGAGACCCAGTACTTC
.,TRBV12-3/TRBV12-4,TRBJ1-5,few,CASRPRQYQPQHF,TGTGCCAGCAGACCTAGACAGTATCAGCCCCAGCATTTT
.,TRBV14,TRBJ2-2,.,CASSQDEIGELFF,TGTGCCAGCAGCCAAGATGAAATCGGGGAGCTGTTTTTT
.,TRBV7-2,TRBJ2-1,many,CASSLWGFGGNSYNEQFF,TGTGCCAGCAGCTTATGGGGCTTCGGCGGGAACTCCTACAATGAGCAGTTCTTC
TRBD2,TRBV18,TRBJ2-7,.,CASSRSGRALSEQYF,TGTGCCAGCTCACGCAGCGGGAGGGCCCTCTCCGAGCAGTACTTC
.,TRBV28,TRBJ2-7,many,CASSSGSYEQYF,TGTGCCAGCAGTAGCGGCTCCTACGAGCAGTACTTC
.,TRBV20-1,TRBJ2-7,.,CSAGGGRAYEQYF,TGCAGTGCAGGCGGCGGCAGGGCCTACGAGCAGTACTTC
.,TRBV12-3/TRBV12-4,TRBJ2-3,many,CASSPLLPGPTDTQYF,TGTGCCAGCAGCCCCCTTCTCCCGGGACCCACAGATACGCAGTATTTT
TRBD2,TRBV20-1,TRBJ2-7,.,CSAQRTSGSSEQYF,TGCAGTGCGCAGAGGACTAGCGGGAGCTCCGAGCAGTACTTC
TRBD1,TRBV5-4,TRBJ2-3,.,CASSHTGDDTQYF,TGTGCCAGCAGTCATACAGGGGATGATACGCAGTATTTT
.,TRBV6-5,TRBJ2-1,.,CASSYADEQFF,TGTGCCAGCAGTTACGCGGATGAGCAGTTCTTC
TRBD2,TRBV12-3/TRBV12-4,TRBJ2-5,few,CASSRGTIAETQYF,TGTGCCAGCAGCCGAGGGACTATTGCGGAGACCCAGTACTTC
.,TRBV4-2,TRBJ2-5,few,CASSQEARRAETQYF,TGTGCCAGCAGCCAAGAGGCGAGGAGGGCGGAGACCCAGTACTTC
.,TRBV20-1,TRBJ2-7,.,CSAAGRYEQYF,TGCAGTGCCGCCGGGCGTTACGAGCAGTACTTC
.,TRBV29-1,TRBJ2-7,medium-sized,CSVGVSQGYEQYF,TGCAGCGTTGGTGTAAGCCAGGGGTACGAGCAGTACTTC
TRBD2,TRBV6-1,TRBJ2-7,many,CASSPGTSSYEQYF,TGTGCCAGCAGTCCCGGGACTAGCTCCTACGAGCAGTACTTC
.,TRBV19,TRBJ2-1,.,CASSIQGRYNEQFF,TGTGCCAGTAGTATCCAGGGGAGATACAATGAGCAGTTCTTC
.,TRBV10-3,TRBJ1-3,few,CAISESGVTGNTIYF,TGTGCCATCAGTGAGTCAGGGGTCACTGGAAACACCATATATTTT
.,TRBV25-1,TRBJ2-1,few,CASSDQLGYNEQFF,TGTGCCAGCAGTGATCAACTAGGCTACAATGAGCAGTTCTTC
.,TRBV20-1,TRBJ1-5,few,CSARGEGDQPQHF,TGCAGTGCTAGGGGCGAGGGTGATCAGCCCCAGCATTTT
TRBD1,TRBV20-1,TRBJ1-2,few,CSARVRGRGVSYGYTF,TGCAGTGCTAGAGTGAGGGGGCGGGGAGTCAGCTATGGCTACACCTTC
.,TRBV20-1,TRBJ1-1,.,CSASSGSPQGAEAFF,TGCAGTGCCTCTAGTGGGTCTCCCCAAGGGGCTGAAGCTTTCTTT
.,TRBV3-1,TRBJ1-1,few,CASSQEASGVTEAFF,TGTGCCAGCAGCCAAGAGGCGTCAGGGGTCACTGAAGCTTTCTTT
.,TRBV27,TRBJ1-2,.,CASSSLHNLGYTF,TGTGCCAGCAGTTCCCTCCATAACCTGGGCTACACCTTC
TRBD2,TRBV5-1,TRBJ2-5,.,CASSLVAGASQETQYF,TGCGCCAGCAGCTTGGTCGCGGGAGCGTCACAAGAGACCCAGTACTTC
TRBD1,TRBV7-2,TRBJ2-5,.,CASARGQGPRETQYF,TGTGCCAGCGCCCGGGGACAGGGACCGCGGGAGACCCAGTACTTC
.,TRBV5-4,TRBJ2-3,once,CASSARVSGSTDTQYF,TGTGCCAGCAGCGCCCGCGTCAGCGGTAGCACAGATACGCAGTATTTT
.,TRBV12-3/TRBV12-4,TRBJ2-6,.,CASSRRGLSSGANVLTF,TGTGCCAGCAGCCGTAGGGGCCTCTCCTCTGGGGCCAACGTCCTGACTTTC
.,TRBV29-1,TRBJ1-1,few,CSVEVEMNTEAFF,TGCAGCGTTGAAGTTGAGATGAACACTGAAGCTTTCTTT
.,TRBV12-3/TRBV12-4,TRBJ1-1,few,CASSFQGLNTEAFF,TGTGCCAGCAGTTTCCAGGGATTGAACACTGAAGCTTTCTTT
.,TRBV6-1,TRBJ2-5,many,CASWDLTYQETQYF,TGTGCCAGCTGGGACCTGACGTACCAAGAGACCCAGTACTTC
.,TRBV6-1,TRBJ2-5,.,CASTQPGFIQETQYF,TGTGCCAGCACGCAACCGGGCTTCATACAAGAGACCCAGTACTTC
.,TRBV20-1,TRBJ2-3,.,CSATITVKDTQYF,TGCAGTGCTACAATTACAGTCAAAGATACGCAGTATTTT
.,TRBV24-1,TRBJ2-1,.,CATSDIRDIYNEQFF,TGTGCCACCAGTGACATCCGGGACATTTACAATGAGCAGTTCTTC
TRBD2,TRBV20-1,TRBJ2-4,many,CSATGLADRLKNIQYF,TGCAGTGCCACGGGACTAGCGGATCGCCTCAAAAACATTCAGTACTTC
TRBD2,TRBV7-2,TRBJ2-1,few,CASSLSGSGVNEQFF,TGTGCCAGCAGCTTGAGCGGGAGCGGTGTGAATGAGCAGTTCTTC
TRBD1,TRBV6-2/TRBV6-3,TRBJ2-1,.,CASRKGQGREQFF,TGTGCCAGCAGAAAAGGACAGGGTAGGGAGCAGTTCTTC
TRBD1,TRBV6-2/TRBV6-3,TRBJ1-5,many,CASSRQGIGNQPQHF,TGTGCCAGCAGCAGACAGGGGATAGGCAATCAGCCCCAGCATTTT
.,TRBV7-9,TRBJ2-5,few,CASSFKGGQQETQYF,TGTGCCAGCAGCTTTAAGGGAGGTCAACAAGAGACCCAGTACTTC
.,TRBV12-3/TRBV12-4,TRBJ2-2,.,CASAGLQAGELFF,TGTGCCAGCGCGGGACTCCAGGCCGGGGAGCTGTTTTTT
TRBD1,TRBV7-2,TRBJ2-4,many,CASSPRTGSLAKNIQYF,TGTGCCAGCAGCCCGCGGACAGGGTCTTTAGCCAAAAACATTCAGTACTTC
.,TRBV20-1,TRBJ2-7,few,CSARQSRDWDMEQYF,TGCAGTGCTAGACAATCCCGGGACTGGGATATGGAGCAGTACTTC
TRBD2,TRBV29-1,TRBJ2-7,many,CSGIEWVAGTYEQYF,TGCAGCGGGATTGAATGGGTAGCGGGGACCTACGAGCAGTACTTC